A single sample is the source of the 2 T cell receptor beta chains below, sequenced in a study of blood T cell repertoires in COVID-19. Generated by immunoSEQ multiplex PCR, the TCRdb table keeps only in-frame clones and is missing some. Of 250,000 to 400,000 clones in the sample, approximately 87% are singletons; the top ten hold 2.5% to 3%. The source material was peripheral blood. These receptors all come from a woman aged 30 to 39 with COVID-19, enrolled during active disease.

The chain links TRBV9 to TRBJ2-2; TRBD1 agrees at 7 bases. The germline gives CDR1 SGDLS, CDR2 YYNGEE. V shed 5 bases and J 7 bases; nucleotides not matched to a gene: 8. The CDR3 is 14 amino acids. CDR3 protein: CASSGGQLVGELFF. DNA for the CDR3: TGTGCCAGCAGTGGGGGACAGTTGGTCGGGGAGCTGTTTTTT.

This sequence joins TRBV4-1 and TRBJ2-7, with a weak D call TRBD2 (6 bases). The germline V gene encodes CDR1 MGHRA and CDR2 YSYEKL. This CDR3 has 15 residues. Trimming took 0 bases from V and 5 from J, leaving 14 bases between them. The CDR3: CASSQEGWRADEQYF. CDR3 bases: TGCGCCAGCAGCCAAGAGGGGTGGAGGGCCGACGAGCAGTACTTC.